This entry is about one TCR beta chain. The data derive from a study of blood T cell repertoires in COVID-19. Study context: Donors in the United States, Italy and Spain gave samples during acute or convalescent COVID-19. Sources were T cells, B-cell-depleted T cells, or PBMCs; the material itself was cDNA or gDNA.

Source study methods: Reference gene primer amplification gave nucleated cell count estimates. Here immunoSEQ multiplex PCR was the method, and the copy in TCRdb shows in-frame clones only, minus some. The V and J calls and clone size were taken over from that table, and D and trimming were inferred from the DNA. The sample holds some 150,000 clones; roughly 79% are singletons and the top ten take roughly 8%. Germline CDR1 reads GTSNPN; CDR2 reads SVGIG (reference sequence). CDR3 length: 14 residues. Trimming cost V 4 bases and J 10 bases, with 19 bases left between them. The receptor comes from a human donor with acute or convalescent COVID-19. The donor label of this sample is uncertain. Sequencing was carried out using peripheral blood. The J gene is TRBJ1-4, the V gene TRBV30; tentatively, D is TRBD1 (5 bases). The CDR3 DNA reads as TGTGCCTGGAACCTGGGGGGTACCGGGGCAAAACTGTTTTTT. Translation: CAWNLGGTGAKLFF.